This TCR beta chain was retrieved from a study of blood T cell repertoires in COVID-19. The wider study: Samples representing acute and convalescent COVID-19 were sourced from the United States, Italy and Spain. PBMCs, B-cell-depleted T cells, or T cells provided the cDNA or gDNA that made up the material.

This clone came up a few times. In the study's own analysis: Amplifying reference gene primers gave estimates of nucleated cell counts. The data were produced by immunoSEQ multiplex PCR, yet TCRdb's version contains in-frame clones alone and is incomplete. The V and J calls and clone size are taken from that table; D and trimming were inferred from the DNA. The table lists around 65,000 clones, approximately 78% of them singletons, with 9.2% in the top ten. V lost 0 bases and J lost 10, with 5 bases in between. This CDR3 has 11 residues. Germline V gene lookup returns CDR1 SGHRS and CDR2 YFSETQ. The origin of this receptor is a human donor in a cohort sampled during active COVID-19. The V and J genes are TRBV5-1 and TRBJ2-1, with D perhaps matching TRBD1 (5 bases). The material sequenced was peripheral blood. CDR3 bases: TGCGCCAGCAGCTTGGGGACAGAGCAGTTCTTC. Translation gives CASSLGTEQFF.